The 6 T cell receptor beta chains in this list originate from one sample, sequenced in a study of breast tumors, draining lymph nodes, adjacent tissues. One entry per CDR3 protein, called by TCRdb with MiXCR from the multiplex PCR reads. The table lists under 150,000 distinct CDR3 sequences, about a fifth of them singletons. Samples came from axillary lymph nodes draining the breast cancer. Source material: axillary lymph node tissue. These receptors came from a female donor with breast cancer. Some clones in this sample may be carry-over from other donors' samples.

There are many counts of this clonotype. This chain uses TRBV6-5 with TRBJ2-7, with D perhaps TRBD1 (6 bases). This CDR3 spans 15 amino acids. Germline CDR1 and CDR2: MNHEY and SVGAGI. The ends were cut back, 6 bases at V and 0 bases at J, with 15 bases in the middle. For the CDR3, the DNA is TGTGCCAGCAGACCCAGGGGAAGTGGCTCCTACGAGCAGTACTTC. Amino acids: CASRPRGSGSYEQYF.

This clonotype was counted many times. The rearrangement joins TRBV7-2 to TRBJ2-7; TRBD1 matches at 10 bases. V trimming: 2 bases; J trimming: 6 bases; junction bases outside the gene matches: 10. The CDR3 is 16 amino acids. The germline CDR1 and CDR2 sequences are SGHTA and FQGNSA. This CDR3 is CASSLRWDRGFSEQYF. CDR3 DNA sequence: TGTGCCAGCAGCTTAAGGTGGGACAGGGGCTTCTCCGAGCAGTACTTC.

There are a few counts of this clonotype. It may be a read error: a sequence one base away is much more abundant. The chain carries TRBV11-2 and TRBJ2-2, with TRBD2 identical over 10 bases. Germline values: CDR1 SGHAT, CDR2 FQNNGV. CDR3 size: 18 residues. V shed 1 base, J shed 2 bases, and the junction held 7 bases outside the gene matches. CDR3 bases: TGTGCCAGCAGCTTAGGGGTAGCGGGGGGACCCAACACCGGGGAGCTGTTTTTT. This gives the protein CASSLGVAGGPNTGELFF. The full variable domain, completed using reference TRBV11-2 and TRBJ2-2, is EAGVAQSPRYKIIEKRQSVAFWCNPISGHATLYWYQQILGQGPKLLIQFQNNGVVDDSQLPKDRFSAERLKGVDSTLKIQPAKLEDSAVYLCASSLGVAGGPNTGELFFGEGSRLTVL.

This clonotype occurred once. Being one base from a much bigger clone, this may be a read error. The CDR3 nucleotides are TGCAGTGCTTCAACAGGGGGCGCGGATCAGCCCCAGCATTTT. Translation: CSASTGGADQPQHF. V usage is TRBV20-1 and J usage is TRBJ1-5, with TRBD1 identical over 9 bases. Trimming cost V 5 bases and J 5 bases; bases outside gene matches: 7. CDR1 and CDR2 from the germline V gene are DFQATT and SNEGSKA (reference sequence). The CDR3 extends over 14 amino acids.

There are many counts of this clonotype. The J gene is TRBJ2-1, the V gene TRBV11-2; a weak D match, TRBD1 (6 bases). The CDR3 runs to 16 residues. Per germline, CDR1 SGHAT and CDR2 FQNNGV. V lost 1 base, J lost 6 bases, and 16 bases lay in between. Here the CDR3 reads CASSLGGTSRPNEQFF. For the CDR3, the DNA is TGTGCCAGCAGCTTAGGTGGGACATCTAGACCCAATGAGCAGTTCTTC. The full variable domain, its missing parts supplied by reference TRBV11-2 and TRBJ2-1, is EAGVAQSPRYKIIEKRQSVAFWCNPISGHATLYWYQQILGQGPKLLIQFQNNGVVDDSQLPKDRFSAERLKGVDSTLKIQPAKLEDSAVYLCASSLGGTSRPNEQFFGPGTRLTVL.

The genes are TRBV19 and TRBJ1-2, with TRBD1 as a possible D gene (5 bases). Germline values: CDR1 LNHDA, CDR2 SQIVND (reference sequence). V gave up 3 bases and J gave up 4 bases, with 18 bases separating them. There are 16 residues in the CDR3. The CDR3 here is CASSIPGTVTPYGYTF. CDR3 in DNA: TGTGCCAGTAGTATTCCTGGGACTGTCACTCCCTATGGCTACACCTTC.